This T cell receptor (beta chain) was observed in a study of T-cell reconstitution after alpha-beta-depleted transplantation in children. The study's findings and limits: Reportedly, roughly two months post-transplant, alpha-beta T cells arose from several hundred expanded graft clones. At day 60, the high TCRbeta diversity found in some patients originated from recipient T cells and thymic progenitors that had survived.

A word on this clonotype: Its antigen is still unknown. Being one base from a much bigger clone, this may be a read error.

TCRbeta library preparation incorporated unique molecular identifiers. TCRdb ran MiXCR on the PCR reads and lists one entry per CDR3 protein. The sample carries around 580,000 distinct CDR3 sequences, roughly 23% recorded once. Sequencing was performed on PBMCs, mostly from graft donor cells, taken 360 days after TCRalphabeta/CD19-depleted stem cell transplant. This TCR was recovered from a boy younger than two who had a stem cell transplant for acute myeloid leukemia, so the T cells may come from the graft donor.

CDR3 region: CASSLPAGSYNELFF. CDR3 DNA sequence: TGTGCCAGCAGCCTACCGGCGGGATCCTACAATGAGCTGTTCTTC. V usage is TRBV3-1 and J usage is TRBJ2-1, with D perhaps matching TRBD2 (6 bases). Germline V gene lookup returns CDR1 LGHDT and CDR2 YNNKEL (reference sequence). The CDR3 contains 15 residues.